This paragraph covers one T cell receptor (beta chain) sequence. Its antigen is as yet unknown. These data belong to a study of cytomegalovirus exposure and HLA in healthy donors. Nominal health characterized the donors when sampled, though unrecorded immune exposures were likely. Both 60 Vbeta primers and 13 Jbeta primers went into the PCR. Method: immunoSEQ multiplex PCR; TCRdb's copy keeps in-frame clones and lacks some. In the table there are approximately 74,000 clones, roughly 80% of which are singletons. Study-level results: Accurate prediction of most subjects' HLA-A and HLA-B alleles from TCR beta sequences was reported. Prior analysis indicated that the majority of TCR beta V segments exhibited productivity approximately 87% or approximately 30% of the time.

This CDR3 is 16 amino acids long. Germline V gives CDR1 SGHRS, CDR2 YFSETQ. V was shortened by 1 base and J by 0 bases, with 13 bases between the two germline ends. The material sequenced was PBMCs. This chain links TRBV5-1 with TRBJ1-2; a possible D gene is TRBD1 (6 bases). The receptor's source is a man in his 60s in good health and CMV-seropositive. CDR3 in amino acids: CASSLTGSASNYGYTF. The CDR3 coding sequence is TGCGCCAGCAGCTTGACAGGGTCAGCTTCTAACTATGGCTACACCTTC.